This T cell receptor (beta chain) emerged from a study of molecular identifiers for immune sequencing clone quantification. Study background: In replicates, RNA from about 20,000 or 100,000 naive CD8 cells was split five ways, four sequenced.

TCRdb processed the PCR reads anew with MiXCR; each CDR3 protein has one entry. This repertoire shows approximately 670,000 distinct CDR3 sequences, just under 20% found once; its top ten account for 0.7% to 1%. Turning to this clonotype: Its antigen is still unknown. This may be a read error: a much more frequent sequence differs by one nucleotide.

Study findings and constraints: Over 97% of effector molecules, but under 1% in naive cells, were held by clones with more than 20 RNA copies. With a barcode shared among identical TCR molecules, highly expanded clone sizes could be underestimated.

CDR3 length: 16 residues. V lost 4 bases to trimming and J lost 8 bases; unmatched junction nucleotides: 13. The germline CDR1 and CDR2 sequences are MGHRA and YSYEKL. The material sequenced was naive CD8+ T cells from blood, with Jurkat cell RNA spiked in. Specified subset: FACS-sorted CD8+CD4-CCR7+CD45RA+ naive T cells. The TCR originated in a human donor in good health. Some libraries in this study had Jurkat cell RNA spiked in. V is TRBV4-1 and J is TRBJ2-1; 8 nucleotides align to TRBD1. The CDR3: CASSLPGGALDDEQFF. In DNA form, the CDR3 reads TGCGCCAGCAGCCTTCCAGGGGGCGCCTTGGACGATGAGCAGTTCTTC.